The 15 T cell receptor beta chains below were found in one sample sequenced in a study of blood T cell repertoires in COVID-19. Generated by immunoSEQ multiplex PCR, the TCRdb table keeps only in-frame clones and is missing some. The table includes approximately 69,000 clones, roughly 80% detected once. The sequencing sample was made of peripheral blood. These receptors were collected from a woman in her sixties or seventies with acute or convalescent COVID-19.

This clone was observed a handful of times. This rearrangement joins TRBV7-8 to TRBJ2-1; TRBD2 matches at 8 bases. This CDR3 is built from 16 residues. CDR1 SGHVS and CDR2 FQNEAQ come from the germline V gene. The ends lost 4 bases at V and 7 bases at J; junction bases unmatched: 12. CDR3 bases: TGTGCCAGCAGCTCCCCCGGGACTAGGGGGGGGAATGAGCAGTTCTTC. Translating it yields CASSSPGTRGGNEQFF.

The chain joins TRBV11-2 to TRBJ2-1; 13 bases map to TRBD2. Germline V gives CDR1 SGHAT, CDR2 FQNNGV. CDR3 size: 16 residues. The V gene end was trimmed by 5 bases and the J gene end by 7 bases; junction bases not matched to a gene: 8. CDR3 sequence reads: CASSLTGLAGQNEQFF. In DNA, the CDR3 is TGTGCCAGCAGCCTCACGGGACTAGCGGGACAAAATGAGCAGTTCTTC.

The chain employs TRBV5-1 and TRBJ2-1, with D possibly TRBD2 on 5 matching bases. Per germline, CDR1 SGHRS and CDR2 YFSETQ. The CDR3 length is 15 residues. V dropped 4 bases and J dropped 0 bases, with 11 bases sitting between them. CDR3 amino acids: CASSGPEASYNEQFF. The CDR3 DNA reads TGCGCCAGCAGCGGCCCGGAGGCCTCCTACAATGAGCAGTTCTTC. Full variable domain (rest looked up from reference TRBV5-1 and TRBJ2-1): KAGVTQTPRYLIKTRGQQVTLSCSPISGHRSVSWYQQTPGQGLQFLFEYFSETQRNKGNFPGRFSGRQFSNSRSEMNVSTLELGDSALYLCASSGPEASYNEQFFGPGTRLTVL.

The chain joins TRBV28 to TRBJ1-2; 8 bases are shared with TRBD1. CDR1 is MDHEN and CDR2 is SYDVKM in the germline V gene. This CDR3 region has 12 residues. J lost 5 bases, V lost 10 bases, and 6 bases had no gene match. DNA for the CDR3: TGTGCCACCGGGACAGGAGATTATGGCTACACCTTC. This translates into CATGTGDYGYTF.

This clone was counted many times. One junction end disagrees with the germline gene, perhaps due to a read error. This chain connects TRBV19 to TRBJ1-5; D is ambiguous. Germline CDR1 and CDR2: LNHDA and SQIVND (reference sequence). This CDR3 comprises 15 residues. CDR3: CASSIGRQSTQPQHF. DNA of the CDR3: TGTGCCAGTAGTATAGGTCGACAAAGCACTCAGCCCCAGCATTTT.

The chain carries TRBV3-1 (or the pseudogene TRBV3-2) and TRBJ1-3; D is perhaps TRBD1 (6 bases). The V gene lost 5 bases and the J gene lost 0 bases, with 11 bases spanning the gap. CDR1 is LGHDT, CDR2 YNNKEL, per germline (reference sequence). This CDR3 has 15 residues. CDR3: CASSFGQSSGNTIYF. The CDR3 DNA follows: TGTGCCAGCAGCTTCGGACAGAGCTCTGGAAACACCATATATTTT.

This clone was seen only once. The chain is built from TRBV19 and TRBJ1-1, with D uncertain. Germline CDR1 is LNHDA and CDR2 is SQIVND (reference sequence). The CDR3 has 14 residues. The V gene lost 5 bases and the J gene lost 2 bases, with 12 bases spanning the gap. CDR3 in amino acids: CASSPVGINTEAFF. CDR3 bases: TGTGCCAGTAGTCCGGTCGGGATTAACACTGAAGCTTTCTTT.

This chain uses TRBV9 with TRBJ2-3; weak D call: TRBD2 (6 bases). In germline, CDR1 is SGDLS, CDR2 YYNGEE. The CDR3 contains 16 residues. The V and J ends lost 0 bases and 1 base respectively, with 12 bases between them. In DNA, the CDR3 is TGTGCCAGCAGCGTAGGGCAGGGAGGTGGCACAGATACGCAGTATTTT. This gives the protein CASSVGQGGGTDTQYF.

The chain recombines TRBV19 with TRBJ2-5, with D possibly TRBD1 on 6 matching bases. V was shortened by 4 bases and J by 3 bases, with 12 bases between the two germline ends. Germline V gene lookup returns CDR1 LNHDA and CDR2 SQIVND (reference sequence). This CDR3 spans 14 amino acids. Here the CDR3 DNA reads TGTGCCAGTAGTACACAGGGAACTAAAGAGACCCAGTACTTC. Its protein is CASSTQGTKETQYF.

The chain couples TRBV19 to TRBJ1-6; 7 bases match TRBD1. The V gene end was trimmed by 6 bases and the J gene end by 5 bases; junction bases not matched to a gene: 4. This CDR3 spans 14 amino acids. The V gene's germline CDR1 is LNHDA and CDR2 SQIVND (reference sequence). The CDR3, as DNA: TGTGCCAGTAGAGGGACAGCCAATAATTCACCCCTCCACTTT. Its protein is CASRGTANNSPLHF.

The genes are TRBV7-9 and TRBJ2-4; 7 bases fit TRBD2. Germline loops: CDR1 SEHNR, CDR2 FQNEAQ (reference sequence). V was pared by 0 bases and J by 0 bases, with 2 bases of the junction left unmatched. The length of the CDR3 is 16 residues. The CDR3 coding sequence is TGTGCCAGCAGCTTAGCCCCTAGCGGAGCCAAAAACATTCAGTACTTC. It specifies CASSLAPSGAKNIQYF.

Here the CDR3 reads CSGRLERRAFF. The CDR3, as DNA: TGCAGTGGACGCCTGGAGCGCCGGGCTTTCTTT. This chain connects TRBV20-1 to TRBJ1-1; D not certain. CDR3 length equals 11 residues. Germline CDR1 DFQATT, CDR2 SNEGSKA (reference sequence). V lost 7 bases and J 11 bases, leaving 17 bases between the germline ends.

The gene calls are TRBV4-1 and TRBJ2-4; 11 nucleotides line up with TRBD2. Germline CDR1 MGHRA, CDR2 YSYEKL. J gave up 6 bases and V 2 bases, and 9 bases lay outside the gene matches. The CDR3 is made up of 17 amino acids. This CDR3 is CASSQTARLAGLNIQYF. The DNA of the CDR3 is TGCGCCAGCAGCCAAACGGCAAGACTAGCGGGATTAAACATTCAGTACTTC.

This chain joins TRBV5-4 and TRBJ1-4; no clear D. Germline assignment: CDR1 SGHNT and CDR2 YYREEE (reference sequence). This CDR3 is built from 15 residues. Trimming took off 4 bases at V and 0 bases at J, with 10 bases between the two ends. The CDR3 nucleotides read TGTGCCAGCAGCCAAACCGGGACAACTAATGAAAAACTGTTTTTT. Its protein product is CASSQTGTTNEKLFF.

The chain links TRBV5-1 to TRBJ1-3, with D possibly TRBD1 on 5 matching bases. V was trimmed by 2 bases and J by 6 bases, leaving 9 bases between them. The CDR3 is made up of 13 amino acids. Germline V lookup: CDR1 SGHRS, CDR2 YFSETQ. The CDR3 protein is CASSLGVTNTIYF. CDR3 nucleotides: TGCGCCAGCAGCTTAGGGGTCACAAACACCATATATTTT.